Shown below are 21 T cell receptor beta chains from a single sample sequenced in a study of blood T cell repertoires in COVID-19 (dated by TCRdb to between 2020 and 2021). Libraries were built with the immunoSEQ multiplex PCR assay. As stored in TCRdb, this immuneACCESS dataset retains in-frame rearrangements with V and J assigned. A fraction of the clones does not appear; measured against another copy, unresolved V genes explain less than half of the discrepancy, and the remainder lacks a known reason. The sample table shows nearly 200,000 clones, and 85% to 90% are seen once. The ten most abundant clones make up 0.7% to 0.95% of the sample. Source material: peripheral blood. Receptor source: a woman in her 70s with acute or convalescent COVID-19.

The chain combines TRBV5-1 with TRBJ2-4, with D perhaps matching TRBD1 (5 bases). The CDR3 totals 16 residues. Trimming stripped 2 bases from V and 2 bases from J, with 14 bases between. Per germline, CDR1 SGHRS and CDR2 YFSETQ. CDR3 DNA sequence: TGCGCCAGCAGCTTACAGGCCGGACGGCCCAAAAACATTCAGTACTTC. Amino acids: CASSLQAGRPKNIQYF. Full variable domain (missing parts from reference TRBV5-1 and TRBJ2-4): KAGVTQTPRYLIKTRGQQVTLSCSPISGHRSVSWYQQTPGQGLQFLFEYFSETQRNKGNFPGRFSGRQFSNSRSEMNVSTLELGDSALYLCASSLQAGRPKNIQYFGAGTRLSVL.

This rearrangement joins TRBV18 to TRBJ1-1; TRBD1 might be the D (5 bases). V was clipped by 3 bases and J by 0 bases, with 14 bases between them. CDR1 and CDR2 (germline): KGHSH, LQKENI. The CDR3 runs to 16 residues. In DNA form, the CDR3 reads TGTGCCAGCTCACCGACAGCCTTAAGAATGAACACTGAAGCTTTCTTT. Translating gives CASSPTALRMNTEAFF. Complete variable domain (other parts from reference TRBV18 and TRBJ1-1): NAGVMQNPRHLVRRRGQEARLRCSPMKGHSHVYWYRQLPEEGLKFMVYLQKENIIDESGMPKERFSAEFPKEGPSILRIQQVVRGDSAAYFCASSPTALRMNTEAFFGQGTRLTVV.

The J gene is TRBJ2-3, the V gene TRBV5-4, with D perhaps TRBD2 (7 bases). The V gene's germline CDR1 is SGHNT and CDR2 YYREEE (reference sequence). Trimming stripped 3 bases from V and 0 bases from J, with 14 bases between. The CDR3 consists of 16 residues. DNA for the CDR3: TGTGCCAGCAGCTGGCTAAGGGGGGGTAGCACAGATACGCAGTATTTT. It yields the protein CASSWLRGGSTDTQYF.

The CDR3 DNA reads as TGTGCCAGCAGCTTGTTCCCTGGGGGGTTCTCCTACGAGCAGTACTTC. Translated: CASSLFPGGFSYEQYF. The V call is TRBV11-2, the J call TRBJ2-7; a possible D gene is TRBD2 (6 bases). Germline loops: CDR1 SGHAT, CDR2 FQNNGV. Between the trimmed V and J ends, which lost 3 bases and 0 bases, there was a span of 15 bases. The CDR3 consists of 16 residues. Full variable domain (missing parts from reference TRBV11-2 and TRBJ2-7): EAGVAQSPRYKIIEKRQSVAFWCNPISGHATLYWYQQILGQGPKLLIQFQNNGVVDDSQLPKDRFSAERLKGVDSTLKIQPAKLEDSAVYLCASSLFPGGFSYEQYFGPGTRLTVT.

The chain links TRBV2 to TRBJ1-2; 8 bases are a match to TRBD1. The CDR3 contains 14 residues. V was clipped by 2 bases and J by 6 bases; unmatched bases: 5. Germline V gene sequence: CDR1 SNHLY, CDR2 FYNNEI. The CDR3 DNA reads as TGTGCCAGCAGTGAAAAACAGGGGGAGGATGGCTACACCTTC. This translates into CASSEKQGEDGYTF.

The chain is built from TRBV2 and TRBJ2-4; D gene ambiguous. CDR3 length: 14 amino acids. Germline CDR1 and CDR2: SNHLY and FYNNEI. V lost 8 bases and J lost 0, with 11 bases in between. The CDR3 is CASVPQIAKNIQYF. For the CDR3, the DNA is TGTGCCAGCGTCCCCCAAATAGCCAAAAACATTCAGTACTTC.

The chain joins TRBV5-5 to TRBJ1-3; 7 bases are shared with TRBD1. Trimming cost V 4 bases and J 5 bases; bases outside gene matches: 12. The CDR3 totals 16 residues. CDR1 and CDR2 (germline): SGHKS, YYEKEE (reference sequence). CDR3 residues: CASSILMTGLRNTIYF. The CDR3 nucleotides read TGTGCCAGCAGCATACTAATGACAGGGCTAAGAAACACCATATATTTT.

The chain couples TRBV6-1 to TRBJ2-1; 11 bases match TRBD1. V shed 4 bases, J shed 0 bases, and the junction held 8 bases outside the gene matches. Looked up from germline, CDR1 is MNHNS and CDR2 is SASEGT. The CDR3 length is 18 residues. CDR3 sequence reads: CASSAGQGAPPSYNEQFF. The CDR3 region has the DNA TGTGCCAGCAGTGCAGGACAGGGGGCCCCACCCTCCTACAATGAGCAGTTCTTC.

The chain uses TRBV18 and TRBJ1-2; a weak D match, TRBD1 (5 bases). CDR3 length equals 15 residues. With 5 bases removed from V and 2 bases from J, the gap between germline ends came to 15 bases. Germline-derived CDR1 and CDR2 are KGHSH and LQKENI. CDR3 DNA: TGTGCCAGCTCAGAAGAACAGGCGATCAACTATGGCTACACCTTC. Its protein is CASSEEQAINYGYTF.

This clone showed up just once. The V call is TRBV5-1, the J call TRBJ2-2; weak D call: TRBD1 (6 bases). This CDR3 has 14 amino acids. The V end lost 0 bases, the J end lost 8 bases, and 11 bases lay between the germline ends. Per germline, CDR1 SGHRS and CDR2 YFSETQ. The chain's CDR3 is CASSLDTGKGELFF. The CDR3, as DNA: TGCGCCAGCAGCTTGGATACAGGGAAAGGGGAGCTGTTTTTT. The variable domain in full, completed from reference TRBV5-1 and TRBJ2-2, reads KAGVTQTPRYLIKTRGQQVTLSCSPISGHRSVSWYQQTPGQGLQFLFEYFSETQRNKGNFPGRFSGRQFSNSRSEMNVSTLELGDSALYLCASSLDTGKGELFFGEGSRLTVL.

The rearrangement joins TRBV3-1 (or the pseudogene TRBV3-2) to TRBJ2-5, with 10 bases lining up with TRBD1. CDR3 length: 14 amino acids. The germline V gene has CDR1 LGHDT and CDR2 YNNKEL (reference sequence). V was clipped by 4 bases and J by 2 bases; unmatched bases: 1. Here the CDR3 DNA reads TGTGCCAGCAGCCGACAGGGGGCACAAGAGACCCAGTACTTC. This sequence encodes CASSRQGAQETQYF.

The chain couples TRBV9 to TRBJ2-5; the match to TRBD1 covers 8 bases. The CDR3 sequence is 14 residues long. V shed 3 bases, J shed 2 bases, and the junction held 3 bases outside the gene matches. Per germline, CDR1 SGDLS and CDR2 YYNGEE. The CDR3 DNA sequence: TGTGCCAGCAGCGGCCGGGACAGGCAAGAGACCCAGTACTTC. It translates to CASSGRDRQETQYF. Filled out from reference TRBV9 and TRBJ2-5, the complete variable domain reads DSGVTQTPKHLITATGQRVTLRCSPRSGDLSVYWYQQSLDQGLQFLIQYYNGEERAKGNILERFSAQQFPDLHSELNLSSLELGDSALYFCASSGRDRQETQYFGPGTRLLVL.

The CDR3 bases are TGTGCCAGCAGCTTGCAGGGGGTCACCGGGGAGCTGTTTTTT. It specifies CASSLQGVTGELFF. The chain carries TRBV7-6 and TRBJ2-2; 7 bases are shared with TRBD1. The V and J ends lost 3 bases and 4 bases, in that order; junction bases with no gene match: 2. Germline loops: CDR1 SGHVS, CDR2 FNYEAQ. The CDR3 sequence is 14 residues long.

V and J are TRBV18 and TRBJ1-4, with 8 bases that match TRBD1. V dropped 2 bases and J dropped 5; count of bases not matched to a gene: 4. CDR1 and CDR2 (germline): KGHSH, LQKENI. The CDR3 totals 15 residues. CDR3 protein: CASSPTQGENEKLFF. For the CDR3, the DNA is TGTGCCAGCTCACCAACACAGGGGGAGAATGAAAAACTGTTTTTT.

The rearrangement uses TRBV5-5 and TRBJ1-4; possible D gene TRBD1, 6 bases. V gave up 4 bases and J gave up 3 bases, with 13 bases separating them. The CDR3 is 15 residues long. Germline V gene sequence: CDR1 SGHKS, CDR2 YYEKEE (reference sequence). The CDR3 spells CASSLGRGSNEKLFF. The CDR3 nucleotides read TGTGCCAGCAGCCTAGGCAGGGGATCTAATGAAAAACTGTTTTTT.

The chain couples TRBV4-3 to TRBJ2-7; the D gene is possibly TRBD2 (6 bases). The ends were cut back, 4 bases at V and 1 base at J, with 20 bases in the middle. The CDR3 sequence is 17 residues long. Germline assignment: CDR1 LGHNA and CDR2 YSLEER. The CDR3 here is CASSLDLRDSFSYEQYF. CDR3 sequence (DNA): TGCGCCAGCAGCCTTGATCTCCGGGACTCCTTTTCCTACGAGCAGTACTTC.

This sequence joins TRBV14 and TRBJ1-6; 8 bases line up with TRBD1. V lost 5 bases, J lost 7 bases, and 4 bases stayed unmatched. The CDR3 extends over 14 amino acids. Germline lookup yields CDR1 SGHDN and CDR2 FVKESK. As DNA, the CDR3 is TGTGCCAGCAGCGACCGACAGGGGAATTCACCCCTCCACTTT. Protein sequence: CASSDRQGNSPLHF.

This clone has more than one count but fewer than ten. The chain joins TRBV15 to TRBJ1-1, with D uncertain. CDR3 length: 13 amino acids. Germline loops: CDR1 LNHNV, CDR2 YYDKDF (reference sequence). The V end was cut by 4 bases, the J end by 11 bases, with 17 bases between. CDR3 loop: CATSTEPTSGAFF. DNA for the CDR3: TGTGCCACCAGCACCGAGCCCACCTCGGGGGCTTTCTTT.

The chain uses TRBV2 and TRBJ2-2; 13 nucleotides agree with TRBD2. In germline, CDR1 is SNHLY, CDR2 FYNNEI. The ends lost 6 bases at V and 3 bases at J; junction bases unmatched: 4. This CDR3 comprises 16 residues. In DNA, the CDR3 is TGTGCCAGCAGCAAACTAGCGGGAGGGCACACCGGGGAGCTGTTTTTT. Amino acid sequence: CASSKLAGGHTGELFF.

The chain combines TRBV5-1 with TRBJ2-1, with TRBD2 identical over 11 bases. This CDR3 contains 15 residues. Germline V gene lookup returns CDR1 SGHRS and CDR2 YFSETQ. With 4 bases clipped from V and 5 bases from J, the junction kept 5 bases outside the gene matches. The CDR3 sequence is CASSPQTSGNNEQFF. CDR3 nucleotides: TGCGCCAGCAGCCCCCAGACTAGCGGGAACAATGAGCAGTTCTTC.

The V gene is TRBV2, the J gene TRBJ2-7; TRBD2 agrees at 9 bases. Germline values: CDR1 SNHLY, CDR2 FYNNEI. V was pared by 7 bases and J by 2 bases, with 6 bases of the junction left unmatched. CDR3 length equals 14 residues. In nucleotides, the CDR3 is TGTGCCAGCAAGCGGGAGGTAATACCCTACGAGCAGTACTTC. Amino acid sequence: CASKREVIPYEQYF.